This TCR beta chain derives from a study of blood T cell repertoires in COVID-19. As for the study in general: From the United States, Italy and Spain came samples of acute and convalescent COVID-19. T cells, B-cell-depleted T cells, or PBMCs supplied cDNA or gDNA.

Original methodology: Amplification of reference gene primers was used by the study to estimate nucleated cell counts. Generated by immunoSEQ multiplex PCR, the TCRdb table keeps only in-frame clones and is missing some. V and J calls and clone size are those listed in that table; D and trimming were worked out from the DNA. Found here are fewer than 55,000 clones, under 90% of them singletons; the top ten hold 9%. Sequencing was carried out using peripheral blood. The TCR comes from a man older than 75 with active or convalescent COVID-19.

CDR3: CASSTPGGATEAFF. The CDR3 coding sequence is TGTGCCAGTAGTACACCAGGGGGCGCGACTGAAGCTTTCTTT. V is TRBV19 and J is TRBJ1-1, with 8 bases that match TRBD1. Germline V CDR1 and CDR2: LNHDA, SQIVND (reference sequence). The length of the CDR3 is 14 residues. V lost 4 bases and J lost 5; bases outside the gene matches: 6.